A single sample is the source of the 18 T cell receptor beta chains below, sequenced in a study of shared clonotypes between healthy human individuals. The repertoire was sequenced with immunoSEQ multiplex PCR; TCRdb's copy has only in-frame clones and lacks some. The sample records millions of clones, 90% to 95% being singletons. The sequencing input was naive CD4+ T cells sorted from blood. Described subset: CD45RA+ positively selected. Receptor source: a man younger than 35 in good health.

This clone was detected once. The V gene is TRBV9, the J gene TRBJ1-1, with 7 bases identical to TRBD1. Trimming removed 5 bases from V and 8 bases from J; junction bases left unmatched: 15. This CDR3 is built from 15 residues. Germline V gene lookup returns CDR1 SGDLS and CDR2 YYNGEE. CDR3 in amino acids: CASRKGDSSTLEAFF. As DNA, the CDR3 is TGTGCCAGCAGAAAAGGGGACAGCAGTACTTTAGAAGCTTTCTTT. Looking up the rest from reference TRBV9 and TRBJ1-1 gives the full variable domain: DSGVTQTPKHLITATGQRVTLRCSPRSGDLSVYWYQQSLDQGLQFLIQYYNGEERAKGNILERFSAQQFPDLHSELNLSSLELGDSALYFCASRKGDSSTLEAFFGQGTRLTVV.

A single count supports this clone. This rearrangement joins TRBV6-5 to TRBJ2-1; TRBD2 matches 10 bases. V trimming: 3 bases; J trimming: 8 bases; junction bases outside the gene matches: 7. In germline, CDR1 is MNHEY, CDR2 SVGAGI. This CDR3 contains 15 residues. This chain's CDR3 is CASSYWTSGVDEQFF. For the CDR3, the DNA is TGTGCCAGCAGTTATTGGACTAGCGGCGTCGATGAGCAGTTCTTC.

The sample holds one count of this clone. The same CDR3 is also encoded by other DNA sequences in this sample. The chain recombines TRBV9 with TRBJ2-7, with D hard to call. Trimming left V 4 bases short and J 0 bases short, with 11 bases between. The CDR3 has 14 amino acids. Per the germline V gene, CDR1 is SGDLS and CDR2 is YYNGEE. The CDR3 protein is CASSPRTDSYEQYF. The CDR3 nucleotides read TGTGCCAGCAGCCCGCGGACGGACTCCTACGAGCAGTACTTC. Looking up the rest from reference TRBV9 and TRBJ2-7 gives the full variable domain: DSGVTQTPKHLITATGQRVTLRCSPRSGDLSVYWYQQSLDQGLQFLIQYYNGEERAKGNILERFSAQQFPDLHSELNLSSLELGDSALYFCASSPRTDSYEQYFGPGTRLTVT.

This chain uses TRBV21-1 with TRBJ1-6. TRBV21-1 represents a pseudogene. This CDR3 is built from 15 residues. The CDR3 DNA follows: TGTGCCAGCAGCAAAGGGAATGGATCTAATTCACCCCTCCACTTT. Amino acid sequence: CASSKGNGSNSPLHF.

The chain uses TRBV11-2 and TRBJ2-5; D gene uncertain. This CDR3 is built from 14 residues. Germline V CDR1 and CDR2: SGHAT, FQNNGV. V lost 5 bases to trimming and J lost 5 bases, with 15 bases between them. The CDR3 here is CASSPRVPVETQYF. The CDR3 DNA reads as TGTGCCAGCAGCCCCCGGGTTCCCGTGGAGACCCAGTACTTC.

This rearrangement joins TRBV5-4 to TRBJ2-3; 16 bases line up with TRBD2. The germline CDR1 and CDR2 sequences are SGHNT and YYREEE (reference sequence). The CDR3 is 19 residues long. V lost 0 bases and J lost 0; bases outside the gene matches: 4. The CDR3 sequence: CASSLEGLAGGRSTDTQYF. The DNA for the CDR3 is TGTGCCAGCAGCTTGGAGGGACTAGCGGGAGGGCGCAGCACAGATACGCAGTATTTT.

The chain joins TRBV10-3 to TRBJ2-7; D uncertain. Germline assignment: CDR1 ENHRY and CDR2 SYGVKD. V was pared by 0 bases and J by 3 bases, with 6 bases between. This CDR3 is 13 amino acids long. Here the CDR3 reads CAISESFFYEQYF. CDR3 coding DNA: TGTGCCATCAGTGAGTCTTTCTTCTACGAGCAGTACTTC.

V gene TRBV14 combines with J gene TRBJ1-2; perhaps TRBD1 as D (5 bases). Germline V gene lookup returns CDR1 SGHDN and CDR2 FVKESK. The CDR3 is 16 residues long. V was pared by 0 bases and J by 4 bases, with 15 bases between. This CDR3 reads CASSQEGGTIGYGYTF. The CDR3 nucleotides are TGTGCCAGCAGCCAAGAAGGCGGGACGATCGGCTATGGCTACACCTTC.

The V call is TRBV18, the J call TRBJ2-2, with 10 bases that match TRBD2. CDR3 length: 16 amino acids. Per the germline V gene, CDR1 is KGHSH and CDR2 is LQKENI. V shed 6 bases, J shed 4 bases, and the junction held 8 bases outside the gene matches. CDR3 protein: CASSPSLAGVTGELFF. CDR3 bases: TGTGCCAGCTCCCCCTCTCTAGCGGGAGTCACCGGGGAGCTGTTTTTT.

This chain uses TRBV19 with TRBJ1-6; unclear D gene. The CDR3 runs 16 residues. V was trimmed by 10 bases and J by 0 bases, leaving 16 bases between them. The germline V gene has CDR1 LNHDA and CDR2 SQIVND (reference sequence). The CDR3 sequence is CATRVGFSSYNSPLHF. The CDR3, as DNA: TGTGCCACCAGAGTGGGTTTTAGCTCCTATAATTCACCCCTCCACTTT.

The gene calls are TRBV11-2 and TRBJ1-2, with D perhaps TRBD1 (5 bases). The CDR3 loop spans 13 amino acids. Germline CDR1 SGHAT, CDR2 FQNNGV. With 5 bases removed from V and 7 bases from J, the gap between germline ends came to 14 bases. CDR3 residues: CASSRDVRRGYTF. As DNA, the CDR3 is TGTGCCAGCAGCCGGGACGTAAGGCGTGGCTACACCTTC.

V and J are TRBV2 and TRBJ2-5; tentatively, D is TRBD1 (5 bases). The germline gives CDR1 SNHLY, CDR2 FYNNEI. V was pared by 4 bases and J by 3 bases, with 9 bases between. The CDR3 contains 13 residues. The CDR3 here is CASSVDSKETQYF. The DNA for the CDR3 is TGTGCCAGCAGTGTTGACAGCAAAGAGACCCAGTACTTC.

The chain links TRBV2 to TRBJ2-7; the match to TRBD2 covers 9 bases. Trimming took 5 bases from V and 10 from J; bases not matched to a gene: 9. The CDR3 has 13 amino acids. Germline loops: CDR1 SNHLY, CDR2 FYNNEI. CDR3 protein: CASSLGGGAPQYF. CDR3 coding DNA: TGTGCCAGCAGTCTTGGCGGGGGGGCCCCACAGTACTTC.

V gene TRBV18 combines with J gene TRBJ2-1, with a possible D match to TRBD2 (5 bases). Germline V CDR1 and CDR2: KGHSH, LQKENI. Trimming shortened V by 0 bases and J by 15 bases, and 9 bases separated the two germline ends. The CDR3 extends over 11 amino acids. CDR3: CASSPPGVLFF. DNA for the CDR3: TGTGCCAGCTCACCACCGGGAGTGTTGTTCTTC.

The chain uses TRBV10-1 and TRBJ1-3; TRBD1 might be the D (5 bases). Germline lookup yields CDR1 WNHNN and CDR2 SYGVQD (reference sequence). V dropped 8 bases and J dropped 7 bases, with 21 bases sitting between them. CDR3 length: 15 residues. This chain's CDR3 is CASLDNRQIGNTIYF. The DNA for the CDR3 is TGCGCCAGCCTGGACAACCGACAGATCGGGAACACCATATATTTT.

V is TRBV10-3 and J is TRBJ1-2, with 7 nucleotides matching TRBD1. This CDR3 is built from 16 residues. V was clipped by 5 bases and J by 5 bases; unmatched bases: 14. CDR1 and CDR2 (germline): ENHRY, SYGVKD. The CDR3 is CAISPTYTGAIYGYTF. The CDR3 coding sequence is TGTGCCATCAGTCCTACCTATACAGGGGCCATATATGGCTACACCTTC.

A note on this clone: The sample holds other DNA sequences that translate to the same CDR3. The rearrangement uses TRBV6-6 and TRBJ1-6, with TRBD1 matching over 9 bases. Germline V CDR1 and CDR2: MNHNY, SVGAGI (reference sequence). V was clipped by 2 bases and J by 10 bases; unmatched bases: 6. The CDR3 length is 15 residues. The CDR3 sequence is CASSYRDRVGSPLHF. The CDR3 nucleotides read TGTGCCAGCAGTTACAGGGACAGGGTTGGATCACCCCTCCACTTT.

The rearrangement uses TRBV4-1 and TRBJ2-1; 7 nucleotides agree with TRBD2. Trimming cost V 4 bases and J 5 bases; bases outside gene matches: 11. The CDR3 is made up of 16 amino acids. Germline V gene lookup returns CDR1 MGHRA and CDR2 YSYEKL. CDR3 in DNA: TGCGCCAGCAGCCTCGCGGGAAGCGGGGTCCACAATGAGCAGTTCTTC. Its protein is CASSLAGSGVHNEQFF.